Sequencing of this T cell receptor (beta chain) was carried out in a study of OX40 agonist ivuxolimab in advanced cancers. The assay was immunoSEQ multiplex PCR, and TCRdb's table has in-frame clones only and misses some. The table lists tens of thousands of clones, about 80% of them singletons, with less than 11% in the top ten. Losses at the gene ends were 5 bases for V and 4 bases for J; bases not matched to a gene: 10. CDR3 length: 15 residues. The germline gives CDR1 SGDLS, CDR2 YYNGEE. The sample was CD4+ or CD8+ T cells sorted from blood, taken in a trial of the OX40 agonist ivuxolimab. This rearrangement joins TRBV9 to TRBJ1-2; 8 bases map to TRBD1. This receptor was taken from an adult with an advanced solid tumor such as melanoma, head and neck, liver or kidney cancer. CDR3 sequence: CASSSPRTGTYGYTF. The CDR3 coding sequence is TGTGCCAGCAGTTCCCCCCGGACAGGGACCTATGGCTACACCTTC.